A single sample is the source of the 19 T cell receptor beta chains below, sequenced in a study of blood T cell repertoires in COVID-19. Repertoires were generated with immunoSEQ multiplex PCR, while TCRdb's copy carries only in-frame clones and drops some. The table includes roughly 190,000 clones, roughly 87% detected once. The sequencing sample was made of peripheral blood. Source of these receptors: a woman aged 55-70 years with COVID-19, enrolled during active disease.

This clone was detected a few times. CDR3 in amino acids: CASSSTGGWADTQYF. The DNA for the CDR3 is TGTGCCAGCAGCTCTACAGGGGGCTGGGCAGATACGCAGTATTTT. The chain joins TRBV5-4 to TRBJ2-3, with 9 positions matching TRBD1. Germline V CDR1 and CDR2: SGHNT, YYREEE (reference sequence). CDR3 size: 15 residues. The junction had 6 bases not matched to a gene; V was cut back by 3 bases and J by 4 bases.

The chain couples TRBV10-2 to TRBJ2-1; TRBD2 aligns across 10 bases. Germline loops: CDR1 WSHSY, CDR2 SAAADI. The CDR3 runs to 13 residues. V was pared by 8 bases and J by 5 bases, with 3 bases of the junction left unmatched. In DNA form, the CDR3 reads TGCGCCAGCCGGACTAGCGGTAACAATGAGCAGTTCTTC. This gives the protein CASRTSGNNEQFF.

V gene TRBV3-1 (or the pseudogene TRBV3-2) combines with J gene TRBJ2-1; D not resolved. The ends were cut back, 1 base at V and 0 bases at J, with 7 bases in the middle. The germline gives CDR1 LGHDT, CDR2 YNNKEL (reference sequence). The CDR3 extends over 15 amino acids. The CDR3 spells CASSQVASSYNEQFF. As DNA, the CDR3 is TGTGCCAGCAGCCAAGTTGCCAGCTCCTACAATGAGCAGTTCTTC.

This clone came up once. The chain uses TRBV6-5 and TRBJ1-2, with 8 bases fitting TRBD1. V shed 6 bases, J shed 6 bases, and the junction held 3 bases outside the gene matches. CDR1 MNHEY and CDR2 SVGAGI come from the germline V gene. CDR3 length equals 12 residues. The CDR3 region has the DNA TGTGCCAGCAGGACAGGGGACGATGGCTACACCTTC. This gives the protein CASRTGDDGYTF.

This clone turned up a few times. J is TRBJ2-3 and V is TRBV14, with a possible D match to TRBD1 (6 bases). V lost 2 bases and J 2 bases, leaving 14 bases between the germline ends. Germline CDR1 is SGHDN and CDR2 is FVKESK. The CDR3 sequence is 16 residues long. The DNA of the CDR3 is TGTGCCAGCAGCCAATCGAGACAGGCCCACACAGATACGCAGTATTTT. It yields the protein CASSQSRQAHTDTQYF.

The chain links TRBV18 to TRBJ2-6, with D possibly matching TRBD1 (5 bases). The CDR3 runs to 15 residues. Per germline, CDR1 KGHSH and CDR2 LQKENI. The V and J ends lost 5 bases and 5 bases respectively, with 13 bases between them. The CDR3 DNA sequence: TGTGCCAGCTCAACAACAGGTCCGAGGGCCAACGTCCTGACTTTC. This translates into CASSTTGPRANVLTF.

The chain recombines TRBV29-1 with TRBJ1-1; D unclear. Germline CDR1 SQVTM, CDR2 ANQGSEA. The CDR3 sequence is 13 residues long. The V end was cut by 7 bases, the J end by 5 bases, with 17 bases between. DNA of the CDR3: TGCAGCGCCCAGTTGCTTGCTTGGACTGAAGCTTTCTTT. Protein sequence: CSAQLLAWTEAFF.

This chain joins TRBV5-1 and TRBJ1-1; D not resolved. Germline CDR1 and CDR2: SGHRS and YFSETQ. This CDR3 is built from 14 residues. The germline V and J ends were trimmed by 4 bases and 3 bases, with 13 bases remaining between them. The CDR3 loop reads CASSGRSVDTEAFF. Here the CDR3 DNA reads TGCGCCAGCAGCGGTCGGAGCGTGGACACTGAAGCTTTCTTT.

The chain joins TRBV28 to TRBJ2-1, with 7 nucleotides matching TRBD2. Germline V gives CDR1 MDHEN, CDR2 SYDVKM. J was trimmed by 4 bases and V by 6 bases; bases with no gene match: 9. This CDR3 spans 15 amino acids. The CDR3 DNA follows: TGTGCCAGCAGCCAAACGGGAGGTCGATACAATGAGCAGTTCTTC. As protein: CASSQTGGRYNEQFF.

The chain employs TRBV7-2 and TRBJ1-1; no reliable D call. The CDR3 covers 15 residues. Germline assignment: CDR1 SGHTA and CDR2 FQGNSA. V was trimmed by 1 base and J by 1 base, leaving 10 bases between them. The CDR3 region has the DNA TGTGCCAGCAGCTTAGTAGCCAGCTCGAACACTGAAGCTTTCTTT. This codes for CASSLVASSNTEAFF. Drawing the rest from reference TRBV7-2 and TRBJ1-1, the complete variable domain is GAGVSQSPSNKVTEKGKDVELRCDPISGHTALYWYRQSLGQGLEFLIYFQGNSAPDKSGLPSDRFSAERTGGSVSTLTIQRTQQEDSAVYLCASSLVASSNTEAFFGQGTRLTVV.

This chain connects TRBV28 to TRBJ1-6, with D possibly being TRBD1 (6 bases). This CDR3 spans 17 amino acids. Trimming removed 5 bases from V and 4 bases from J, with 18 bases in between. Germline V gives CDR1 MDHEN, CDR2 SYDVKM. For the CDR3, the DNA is TGTGCCAGCAGTCCATGGGGGGGGGCCTTTTATAATTCACCCCTCCACTTT. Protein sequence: CASSPWGGAFYNSPLHF.

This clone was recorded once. The CDR3 nucleotides read TGTGCCAGCAGCTCACCCGGAGCGGGAGAGGCGGTTAGAGTGCAGTTCTTC. This translates into CASSSPGAGEAVRVQFF. The gene calls are TRBV7-9 and TRBJ2-1; 8 bases agree with TRBD2. CDR3 length: 17 residues. Germline V gene sequence: CDR1 SEHNR, CDR2 FQNEAQ (reference sequence). V was pared by 4 bases and J by 12 bases, with 20 bases of the junction left unmatched. Complete variable domain (other parts from reference TRBV7-9 and TRBJ2-1): DTGVSQNPRHKITKRGQNVTFRCDPISEHNRLYWYRQTLGQGPEFLTYFQNEAQLEKSRLLSDRFSAERPKGSFSTLEIQRTEQGDSAMYLCASSSPGAGEAVRVQFFGPGTRLTVL.

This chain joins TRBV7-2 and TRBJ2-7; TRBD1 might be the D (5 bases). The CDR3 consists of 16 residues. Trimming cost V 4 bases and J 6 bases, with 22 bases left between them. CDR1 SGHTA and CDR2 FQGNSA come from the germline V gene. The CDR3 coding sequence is TGTGCCAGCAGCTCGTCCGGGCCAGGGAATTCCCTCGAGCAGTACTTC. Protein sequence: CASSSSGPGNSLEQYF.

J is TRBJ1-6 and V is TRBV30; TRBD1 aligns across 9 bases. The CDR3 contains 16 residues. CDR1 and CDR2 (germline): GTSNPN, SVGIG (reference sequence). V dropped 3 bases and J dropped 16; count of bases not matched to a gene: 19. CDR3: CAWSVPSGQGPHPLHF. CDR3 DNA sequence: TGTGCCTGGAGCGTACCCTCGGGACAGGGACCGCATCCACTCCACTTT.

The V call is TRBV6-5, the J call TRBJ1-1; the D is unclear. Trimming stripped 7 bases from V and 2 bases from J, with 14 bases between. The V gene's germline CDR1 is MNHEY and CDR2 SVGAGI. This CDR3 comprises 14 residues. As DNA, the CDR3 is TGTGCCAGCAAACTGTGGGCAGAAAACACTGAAGCTTTCTTT. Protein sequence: CASKLWAENTEAFF.

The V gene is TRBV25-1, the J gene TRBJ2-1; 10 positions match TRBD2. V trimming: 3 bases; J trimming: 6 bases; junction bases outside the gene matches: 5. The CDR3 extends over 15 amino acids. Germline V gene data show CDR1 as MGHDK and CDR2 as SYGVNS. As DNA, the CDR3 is TGTGCCAGCAGTGACAGACTAGCGGGTGCCAATGAGCAGTTCTTC. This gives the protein CASSDRLAGANEQFF.

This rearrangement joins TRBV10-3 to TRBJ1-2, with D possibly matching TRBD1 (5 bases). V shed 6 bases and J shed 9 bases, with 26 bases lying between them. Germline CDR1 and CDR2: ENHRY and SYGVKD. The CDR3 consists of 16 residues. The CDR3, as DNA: TGTGCCATCAGCGAGAGCATGGATTTCCGCCGGGGGAGCTACACCTTC. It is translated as CAISESMDFRRGSYTF.

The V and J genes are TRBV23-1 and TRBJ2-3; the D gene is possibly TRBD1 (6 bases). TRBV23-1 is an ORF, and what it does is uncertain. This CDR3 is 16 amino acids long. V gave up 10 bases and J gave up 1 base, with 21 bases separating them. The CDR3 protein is CANHPGTLGRTDTQYF. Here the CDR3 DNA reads TGCGCCAATCACCCGGGGACACTGGGGCGCACAGATACGCAGTATTTT.

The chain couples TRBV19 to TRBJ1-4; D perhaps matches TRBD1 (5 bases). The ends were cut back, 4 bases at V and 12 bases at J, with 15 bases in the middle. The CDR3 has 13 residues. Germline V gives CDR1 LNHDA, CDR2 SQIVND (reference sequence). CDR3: CASSNGRRGQLFF. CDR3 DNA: TGTGCCAGTAGTAATGGCAGGCGGGGACAACTGTTTTTT.